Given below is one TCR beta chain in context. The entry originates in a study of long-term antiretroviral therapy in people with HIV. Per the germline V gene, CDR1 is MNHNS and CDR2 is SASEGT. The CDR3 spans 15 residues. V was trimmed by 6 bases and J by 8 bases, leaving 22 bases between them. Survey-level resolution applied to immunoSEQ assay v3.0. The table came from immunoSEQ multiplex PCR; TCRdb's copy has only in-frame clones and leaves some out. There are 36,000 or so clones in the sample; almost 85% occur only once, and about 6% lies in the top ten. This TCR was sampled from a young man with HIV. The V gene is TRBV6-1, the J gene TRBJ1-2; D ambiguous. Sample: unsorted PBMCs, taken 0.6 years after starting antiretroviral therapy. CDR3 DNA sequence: TGTGCCAGCAGAACCTCATTGGCTACGCCGGGGGGCTACACCTTC. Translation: CASRTSLATPGGYTF.